Below are 26 T cell receptor beta chains sequenced from a single sample in a study of T-cell reconstitution after alpha-beta-depleted transplantation in children. A library of TCRbeta sequences, prepared with unique molecular identifiers, was generated. TCRdb redid the calling of the PCR reads with MiXCR, one entry per CDR3 protein. The sample has 200,000 to 300,000 distinct CDR3 sequences, approximately 12% seen once. This specimen was PBMCs from the stem cell graft donor, taken from the stem cell graft. The receptors shown here come from a human donor who donated a stem cell graft to a child with acute lymphoblastic leukemia.

This clonotype was seen repeatedly, ten times or more. The J gene is TRBJ2-1, the V gene TRBV6-4; either TRBD1 or TRBD2 may fit D (6 bases each). With 5 bases removed from V and 1 base from J, the gap between germline ends came to 24 bases. CDR3 length equals 19 residues. Germline loops: CDR1 MRHNA, CDR2 SNTAGT. CDR3 in DNA: TGTGCCAGCAGTAGGGGGTTTCCCGGGGGAGAGAGGTCCTACAATGAGCAGTTCTTC. Translated, it gives CASSRGFPGGERSYNEQFF.

This clonotype was detected many times. The chain employs TRBV4-2 and TRBJ2-3, with 8 bases fitting TRBD2. CDR3 length: 16 residues. J lost 4 bases, V lost 1 base, and 7 bases had no gene match. Germline loops: CDR1 LGHNA, CDR2 YNFKEQ. The CDR3 bases are TGTGCCAGCAGCCAAGTTCCAGCGGGAGTTTCAGATACGCAGTATTTT. As protein: CASSQVPAGVSDTQYF.

This clonotype was picked up many times. The gene calls are TRBV27 and TRBJ2-3; 8 positions agree with TRBD1. The CDR3 length is 15 residues. Germline CDR1 is MNHEY and CDR2 is SMNVEV (reference sequence). The J segment lost 4 bases and the V segment lost 4 bases, leaving 7 bases of the junction unmatched. The CDR3 region has the DNA TGTGCCAGCAGTTCGCAGGGGGCGCACGCAGATACGCAGTATTTT. Protein: CASSSQGAHADTQYF.

The chain is built from TRBV6-5 and TRBJ1-1, with 10 bases fitting TRBD1. CDR3 length: 15 residues. V shed 4 bases and J 8 bases; nucleotides not matched to a gene: 10. Germline V gene sequence: CDR1 MNHEY, CDR2 SVGAGI. The CDR3 bases are TGTGCCAGCAGTTGGGGAGGATCGGGACAGGGGGAAGCTTTCTTT. Its translation is CASSWGGSGQGEAFF.

The chain uses TRBV7-9 and TRBJ2-4; D ambiguous. The CDR3 is 15 amino acids. Germline lookup yields CDR1 SEHNR and CDR2 FQNEAQ (reference sequence). The germline V and J ends were trimmed by 4 bases and 3 bases, with 13 bases remaining between them. This CDR3 reads CASSYHTRGKNIQYF. CDR3 nucleotides: TGTGCCAGCAGCTATCATACTCGAGGCAAAAACATTCAGTACTTC.

The chain uses TRBV7-9 and TRBJ2-3; D gene unclear. V lost 2 bases to trimming and J lost 3 bases, with 15 bases between them. The CDR3 contains 16 residues. Germline values: CDR1 SEHNR, CDR2 FQNEAQ (reference sequence). CDR3: CASSLFSTTQTDTQYF. The DNA of the CDR3 is TGTGCCAGCAGCTTATTCAGTACAACACAGACAGATACGCAGTATTTT.

This clonotype was recorded at least ten times. The rearrangement joins TRBV10-3 to TRBJ2-1, with D possibly TRBD2 on 6 matching bases. Trimming pared 7 bases from V and 4 bases from J, leaving 14 bases between. The CDR3 is made up of 14 amino acids. The germline gives CDR1 ENHRY, CDR2 SYGVKD. This chain's CDR3 is CAIIDDGSYNEQFF. The CDR3 DNA reads TGTGCCATCATCGACGACGGGAGTTACAATGAGCAGTTCTTC.

This chain uses TRBV14 with TRBJ2-2; the match to TRBD2 covers 15 bases. V shed 0 bases, J shed 5 bases, and the junction held 10 bases outside the gene matches. The CDR3 runs 20 residues. CDR1 SGHDN and CDR2 FVKESK come from the germline V gene. CDR3: CASSQDGGTSGRFRTGELFF. Here the CDR3 DNA reads TGTGCCAGCAGCCAAGATGGAGGGACTAGCGGGAGGTTCCGGACCGGGGAGCTGTTTTTT.

At least ten counts were recorded for this clonotype. This chain links TRBV7-2 with TRBJ2-7; perhaps TRBD1 as D (6 bases). Per the germline V gene, CDR1 is SGHTA and CDR2 is FQGNSA. The CDR3 contains 15 residues. V dropped 5 bases and J dropped 2 bases, with 16 bases sitting between them. For the CDR3, the DNA is TGTGCCAGCAGCCCTGACAGGCGGTTGACCTACGAGCAGTACTTC. Protein product: CASSPDRRLTYEQYF.

About this clonotype: A read error is possible here, since a much larger clone lies one base away. The chain joins TRBV6-5 to TRBJ2-1; 10 positions agree with TRBD2. There are 17 residues in the CDR3. Looked up from germline, CDR1 is MNHEY and CDR2 is SVGAGI. The CDR3 reads CASSSPIAGGSYNGQFF. The CDR3 DNA reads as TGTGCCAGCAGTTCCCCGATAGCGGGAGGATCCTACAATGGGCAGTTCTTC.

This clonotype was seen repeatedly, ten times or more. This chain uses TRBV18 with TRBJ1-4, with unresolved D. V gave up 6 bases and J gave up 2 bases, with 13 bases separating them. The CDR3 runs 15 residues. Germline CDR1 KGHSH, CDR2 LQKENI. The CDR3 DNA sequence: TGTGCCAGCTCGGTAGAGTGGCGGACTAATGAAAAACTGTTTTTT. Its protein is CASSVEWRTNEKLFF.

This clonotype was recorded at least ten times. The chain has TRBV28 and TRBJ2-7; TRBD2 matches at 11 bases. The CDR3 loop spans 14 amino acids. Per germline, CDR1 MDHEN and CDR2 SYDVKM. Trimming at V came to 3 bases and at J to 9 bases, leaving 7 bases not matched to a gene. The CDR3 loop reads CASSLVAGGLMQYF. Written as DNA, the CDR3 is TGTGCCAGCAGTTTGGTAGCGGGGGGGCTGATGCAGTACTTC. Complete variable domain (other parts from reference TRBV28 and TRBJ2-7): DVKVTQSSRYLVKRTGEKVFLECVQDMDHENMFWYRQDPGLGLRLIYFSYDVKMKEKGDIPEGYSVSREKKERFSLILESASTNQTSMYLCASSLVAGGLMQYFGPGTRLTVT.

This clonotype was seen many times. The chain has TRBV11-2 and TRBJ2-5; possibly TRBD2 for D (5 bases). CDR3 size: 16 residues. V was cut by 1 base and J by 4 bases, with 16 bases left in between. CDR1 is SGHAT, CDR2 FQNNGV, per germline. The CDR3 spells CASSLGRIGGGETQYF. In nucleotides, the CDR3 is TGTGCCAGCAGCTTAGGCCGAATTGGAGGAGGAGAGACCCAGTACTTC.

This clonotype appeared many times. The CDR3 region is CSAQDAGAPTDTQYF. CDR3 DNA: TGCAGTGCGCAGGACGCGGGAGCCCCCACAGATACGCAGTATTTT. The chain couples TRBV20-1 to TRBJ2-3; 7 positions agree with TRBD2. Germline lookup yields CDR1 DFQATT and CDR2 SNEGSKA (reference sequence). CDR3 length: 15 amino acids. Losses at the gene ends were 6 bases for V and 2 bases for J; bases not matched to a gene: 11.

A remark on this clonotype: With a much larger clone just one base away, this may be a read error. The rearrangement links TRBV11-2 to TRBJ2-5; a weak D match, TRBD2 (5 bases). With 4 bases removed from V and 4 bases from J, the gap between germline ends came to 10 bases. Germline CDR1 reads SGHAT; CDR2 reads FQNNGV. There are 13 residues in the CDR3. CDR3 sequence reads: CASSSNSGETQYF. The CDR3 DNA follows: TGTGCCAGCAGCTCAAACAGCGGAGAGACCCAGTACTTC.

A few counts support this clonotype. This sequence joins TRBV6-5 and TRBJ2-5; TRBD2 might be the D (5 bases). CDR1 and CDR2 from the germline V gene are MNHEY and SVGAGI. This CDR3 contains 14 residues. The V gene lost 4 bases and the J gene lost 3 bases, with 12 bases spanning the gap. The CDR3 here is CASSLSPGKETQYF. The CDR3 coding sequence is TGTGCCAGCAGTTTAAGTCCGGGAAAAGAGACCCAGTACTTC.

The chain uses TRBV27 and TRBJ1-5; D uncertain. Germline V CDR1 and CDR2: MNHEY, SMNVEV (reference sequence). Trimming removed 0 bases from V and 4 bases from J, with 7 bases in between. This CDR3 is built from 14 residues. CDR3 sequence: CASSLSIENQPQHF. The CDR3 DNA reads as TGTGCCAGCAGTTTATCGATCGAGAATCAGCCCCAGCATTTT.

This clonotype was observed many times. One junction end disagrees with the germline gene, perhaps due to a read error. V and J are TRBV7-7 and TRBJ2-7, with D hard to call. The CDR3 length is 15 residues. Looked up from germline, CDR1 is SSHAT and CDR2 is FNYEAQ (reference sequence). In nucleotides, the CDR3 is TGTGCTAGCAGCCTAGGCCCCGGGCGGTCAAACGAGCAGTACTTC. As protein: CASSLGPGRSNEQYF.

This clonotype was counted ten times or more. V is TRBV5-1 and J is TRBJ1-1; D is undetermined. The CDR3 extends over 14 amino acids. V lost 2 bases and J lost 1, with 9 bases in between. Germline V gene sequence: CDR1 SGHRS, CDR2 YFSETQ. CDR3 nucleotide sequence: TGCGCCAGCAGCTTATGGGTCCCGAACACTGAAGCTTTCTTT. Translated, it gives CASSLWVPNTEAFF.

This clonotype showed up just a few times. The chain employs TRBV7-9 and TRBJ1-3; tentatively, D is TRBD1 (5 bases). This CDR3 region has 13 residues. Germline CDR1 and CDR2: SEHNR and FQNEAQ (reference sequence). V shed 4 bases and J shed 8 bases, with 12 bases lying between them. The CDR3 region is CASSSGTVHTIYF. The CDR3 nucleotides read TGTGCCAGCAGCTCAGGGACTGTGCACACCATATATTTT.

This clonotype was detected many times. The V and J genes are TRBV5-1 and TRBJ2-7, with 10 nucleotides matching TRBD1. Germline V gene data show CDR1 as SGHRS and CDR2 as YFSETQ. This CDR3 comprises 14 residues. The V segment lost 2 bases and the J segment 3 bases; nucleotides outside the gene matches: 2. Here the CDR3 DNA reads TGCGCCAGCAGCTTCGGGACAGGGGTCTACGAGCAGTACTTC. This sequence encodes CASSFGTGVYEQYF.

This clonotype was seen ten or more times. The rearrangement joins TRBV7-2 to TRBJ2-7, with no clear D. The germline gives CDR1 SGHTA, CDR2 FQGNSA. This CDR3 region has 10 residues. Trimming stripped 8 bases from V and 4 bases from J, with 6 bases between. The CDR3 region has the DNA TGTGCCAGCGCAGCTTACGAGCAGTACTTC. The encoded protein is CASAAYEQYF.

Only a few counts were recorded for this clonotype. The rearrangement uses TRBV5-1 and TRBJ2-4; D remains unclear. CDR1 is SGHRS and CDR2 is YFSETQ in the germline V gene. The CDR3 runs 14 residues. The ends were cut back, 0 bases at V and 6 bases at J, with 10 bases in the middle. The DNA for the CDR3 is TGCGCCAGCAGCTTGGCAGTAGGGCGAAACATTCAGTACTTC. It translates to CASSLAVGRNIQYF.

This chain's CDR3 is CASSPGDVGYTF. In nucleotides, the CDR3 is TGTGCCAGCAGCCCCGGGGACGTCGGCTACACCTTC. The chain is built from TRBV7-9 and TRBJ1-2, with D possibly matching TRBD1 (5 bases). CDR3 size: 12 residues. V lost 5 bases to trimming and J lost 8 bases, with 12 bases between them. Germline CDR1 and CDR2: SEHNR and FQNEAQ (reference sequence). The entire variable domain, with the rest obtained from reference TRBV7-9 and TRBJ1-2, is as follows: DTGVSQNPRHKITKRGQNVTFRCDPISEHNRLYWYRQTLGQGPEFLTYFQNEAQLEKSRLLSDRFSAERPKGSFSTLEIQRTEQGDSAMYLCASSPGDVGYTFGSGTRLTVV.

The V and J genes are TRBV6-5 and TRBJ2-1; 16 bases fit TRBD2. Germline V gene sequence: CDR1 MNHEY, CDR2 SVGAGI. The CDR3 length is 22 residues. V dropped 2 bases and J dropped 3; count of bases not matched to a gene: 16. CDR3: CASSYPLVGTSGRAINYNEQFF. Written as DNA, the CDR3 is TGTGCCAGCAGTTACCCCTTAGTGGGGACTAGCGGGAGGGCCATTAACTACAATGAGCAGTTCTTC.

This clonotype has ten or more counts. The chain has TRBV7-2 and TRBJ2-1; 7 bases are a match to TRBD1. Trimming cost V 1 base and J 9 bases; bases outside gene matches: 9. Germline V gene data show CDR1 as SGHTA and CDR2 as FQGNSA. The CDR3 runs 15 residues. CDR3: CASSLGRGLAAEQFF. CDR3 in DNA: TGTGCCAGCAGCTTAGGAAGGGGGCTAGCAGCTGAGCAGTTCTTC.